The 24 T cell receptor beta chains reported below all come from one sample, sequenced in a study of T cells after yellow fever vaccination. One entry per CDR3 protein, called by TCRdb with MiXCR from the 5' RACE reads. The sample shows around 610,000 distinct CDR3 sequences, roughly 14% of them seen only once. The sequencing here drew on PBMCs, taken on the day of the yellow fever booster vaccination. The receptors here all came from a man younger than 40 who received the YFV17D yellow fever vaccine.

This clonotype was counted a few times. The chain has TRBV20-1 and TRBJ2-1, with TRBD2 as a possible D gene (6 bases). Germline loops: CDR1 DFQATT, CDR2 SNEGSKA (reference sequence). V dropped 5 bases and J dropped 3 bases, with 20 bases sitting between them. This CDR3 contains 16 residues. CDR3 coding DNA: TGCAGTGCTCCCCCGAGGCGGGGAGTGGTCTACAATGAGCAGTTCTTC. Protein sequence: CSAPPRRGVVYNEQFF.

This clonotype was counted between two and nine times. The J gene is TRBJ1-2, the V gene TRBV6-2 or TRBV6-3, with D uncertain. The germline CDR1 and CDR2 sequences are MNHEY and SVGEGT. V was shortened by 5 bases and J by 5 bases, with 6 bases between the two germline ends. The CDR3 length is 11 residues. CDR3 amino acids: CASSNQYGYTF. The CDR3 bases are TGTGCCAGCAGTAACCAGTATGGCTACACCTTC.

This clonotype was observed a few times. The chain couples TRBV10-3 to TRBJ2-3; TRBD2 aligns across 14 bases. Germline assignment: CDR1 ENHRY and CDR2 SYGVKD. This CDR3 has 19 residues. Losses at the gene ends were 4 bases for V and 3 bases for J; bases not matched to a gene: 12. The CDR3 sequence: CAISVGLAGDPSETDTQYF. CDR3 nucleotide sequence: TGTGCCATCAGTGTGGGACTAGCGGGAGACCCGAGTGAAACAGATACGCAGTATTTT.

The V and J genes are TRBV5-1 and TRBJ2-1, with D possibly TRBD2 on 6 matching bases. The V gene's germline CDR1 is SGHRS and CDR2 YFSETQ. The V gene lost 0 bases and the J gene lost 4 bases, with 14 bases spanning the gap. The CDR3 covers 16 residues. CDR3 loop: CASSLGHGRLYNEQFF. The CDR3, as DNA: TGCGCCAGCAGCTTGGGTCACGGGAGACTTTACAATGAGCAGTTCTTC. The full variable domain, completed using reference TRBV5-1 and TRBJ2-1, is KAGVTQTPRYLIKTRGQQVTLSCSPISGHRSVSWYQQTPGQGLQFLFEYFSETQRNKGNFPGRFSGRQFSNSRSEMNVSTLELGDSALYLCASSLGHGRLYNEQFFGPGTRLTVL.

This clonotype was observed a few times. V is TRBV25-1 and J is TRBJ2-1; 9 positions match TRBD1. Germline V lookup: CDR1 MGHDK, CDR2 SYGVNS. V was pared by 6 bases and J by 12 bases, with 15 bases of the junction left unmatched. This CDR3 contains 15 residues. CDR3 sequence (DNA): TGTGCCAGCAGATCTGGGACAGGGAGTCGGGTGGTGCAGTTCTTC. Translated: CASRSGTGSRVVQFF.

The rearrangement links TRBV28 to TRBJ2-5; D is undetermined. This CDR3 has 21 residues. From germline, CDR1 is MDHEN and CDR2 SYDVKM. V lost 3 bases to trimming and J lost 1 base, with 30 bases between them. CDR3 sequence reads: CASSFPSTIRGLWSTQETQYF. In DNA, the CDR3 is TGTGCCAGCAGTTTCCCTTCTACAATACGAGGTTTATGGAGCACCCAAGAGACCCAGTACTTC. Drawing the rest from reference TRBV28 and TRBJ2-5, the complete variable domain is DVKVTQSSRYLVKRTGEKVFLECVQDMDHENMFWYRQDPGLGLRLIYFSYDVKMKEKGDIPEGYSVSREKKERFSLILESASTNQTSMYLCASSFPSTIRGLWSTQETQYFGPGTRLLVL.

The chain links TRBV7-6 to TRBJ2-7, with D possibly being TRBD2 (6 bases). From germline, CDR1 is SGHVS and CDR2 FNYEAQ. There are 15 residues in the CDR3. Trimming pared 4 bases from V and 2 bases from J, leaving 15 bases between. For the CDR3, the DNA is TGTGCCAGCAGCTCGCTCGGGGGTCGAACCTACGAGCAGTACTTC. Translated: CASSSLGGRTYEQYF.

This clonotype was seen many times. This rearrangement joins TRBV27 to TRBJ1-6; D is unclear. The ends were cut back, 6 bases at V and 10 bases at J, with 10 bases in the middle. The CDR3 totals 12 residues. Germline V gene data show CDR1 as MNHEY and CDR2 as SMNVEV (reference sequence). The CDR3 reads CASRRLESPLHF. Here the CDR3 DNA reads TGTGCCAGCAGACGGTTAGAATCACCCCTCCACTTT.

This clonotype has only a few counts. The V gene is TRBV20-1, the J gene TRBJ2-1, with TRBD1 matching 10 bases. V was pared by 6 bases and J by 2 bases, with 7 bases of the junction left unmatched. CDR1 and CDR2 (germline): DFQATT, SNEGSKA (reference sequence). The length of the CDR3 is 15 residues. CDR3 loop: CSAQPGQGTYNEQFF. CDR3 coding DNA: TGCAGTGCCCAACCGGGACAGGGGACCTACAATGAGCAGTTCTTC.

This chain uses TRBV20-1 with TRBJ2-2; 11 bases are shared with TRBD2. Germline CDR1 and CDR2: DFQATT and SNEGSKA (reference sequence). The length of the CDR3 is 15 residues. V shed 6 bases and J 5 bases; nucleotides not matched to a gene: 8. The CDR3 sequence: CSASTSGSRTGELFF. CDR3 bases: TGCAGTGCGAGCACTAGCGGGAGTCGTACCGGGGAGCTGTTTTTT.

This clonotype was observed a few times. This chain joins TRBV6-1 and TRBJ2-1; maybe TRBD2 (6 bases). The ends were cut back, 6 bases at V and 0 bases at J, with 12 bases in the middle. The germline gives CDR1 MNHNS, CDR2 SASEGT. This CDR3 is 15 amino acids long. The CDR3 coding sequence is TGTGCCAGCAGGCTGGGGGGTCACTCCTACAATGAGCAGTTCTTC. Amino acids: CASRLGGHSYNEQFF.

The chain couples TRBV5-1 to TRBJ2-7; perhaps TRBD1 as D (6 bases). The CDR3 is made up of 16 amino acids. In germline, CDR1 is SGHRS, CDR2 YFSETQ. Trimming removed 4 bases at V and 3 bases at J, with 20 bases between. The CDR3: CASSPPGALEVYEQYF. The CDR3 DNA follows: TGCGCCAGCAGCCCTCCAGGGGCGCTGGAGGTCTACGAGCAGTACTTC.

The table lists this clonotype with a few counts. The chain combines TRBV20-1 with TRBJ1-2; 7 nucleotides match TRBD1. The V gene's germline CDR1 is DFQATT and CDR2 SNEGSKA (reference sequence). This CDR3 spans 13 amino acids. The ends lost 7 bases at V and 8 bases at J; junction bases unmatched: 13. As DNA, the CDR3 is TGCAGTGTCATAATCGGGACAGCTGACGGCTACACCTTC. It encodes CSVIIGTADGYTF.

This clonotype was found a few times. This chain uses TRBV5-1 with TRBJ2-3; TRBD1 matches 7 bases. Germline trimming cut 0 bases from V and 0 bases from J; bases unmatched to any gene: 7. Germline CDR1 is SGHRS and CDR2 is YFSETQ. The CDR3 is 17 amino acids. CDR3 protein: CASSLVTGASSTDTQYF. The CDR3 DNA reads TGCGCCAGCAGCTTGGTAACAGGGGCGTCTAGCACAGATACGCAGTATTTT.

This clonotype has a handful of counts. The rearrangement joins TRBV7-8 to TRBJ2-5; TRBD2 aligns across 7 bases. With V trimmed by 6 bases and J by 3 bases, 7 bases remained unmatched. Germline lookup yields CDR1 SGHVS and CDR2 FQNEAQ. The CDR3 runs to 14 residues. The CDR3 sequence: CASSTLAAKETQYF. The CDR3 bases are TGTGCCAGCAGTACCCTAGCGGCGAAAGAGACCCAGTACTTC.

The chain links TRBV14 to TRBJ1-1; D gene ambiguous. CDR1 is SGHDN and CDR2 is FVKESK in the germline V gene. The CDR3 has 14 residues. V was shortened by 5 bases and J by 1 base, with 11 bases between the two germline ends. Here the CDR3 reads CASSSGSANTEAFF. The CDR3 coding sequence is TGTGCCAGCAGCAGTGGGTCAGCGAACACTGAAGCTTTCTTT.

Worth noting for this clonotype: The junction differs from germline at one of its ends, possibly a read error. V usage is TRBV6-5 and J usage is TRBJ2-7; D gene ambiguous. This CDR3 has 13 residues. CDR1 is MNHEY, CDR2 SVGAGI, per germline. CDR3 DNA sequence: TGTGCCAGCAGTGACTCGGGCTTCTACGAGCAGTACTTC. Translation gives CASSDSGFYEQYF.

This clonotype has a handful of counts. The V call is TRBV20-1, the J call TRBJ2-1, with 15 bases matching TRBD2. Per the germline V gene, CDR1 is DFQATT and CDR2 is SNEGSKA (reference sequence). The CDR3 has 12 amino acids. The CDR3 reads CRGLAGGNEQFF. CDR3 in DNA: TGCAGGGGACTAGCGGGAGGTAACGAGCAGTTCTTC.

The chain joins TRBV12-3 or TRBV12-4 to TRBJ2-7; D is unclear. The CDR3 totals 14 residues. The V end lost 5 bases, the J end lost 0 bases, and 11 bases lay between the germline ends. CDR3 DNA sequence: TGTGCCAGCAGTCCGACGGTGAGCTCCTACGAGCAGTACTTC. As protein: CASSPTVSSYEQYF.

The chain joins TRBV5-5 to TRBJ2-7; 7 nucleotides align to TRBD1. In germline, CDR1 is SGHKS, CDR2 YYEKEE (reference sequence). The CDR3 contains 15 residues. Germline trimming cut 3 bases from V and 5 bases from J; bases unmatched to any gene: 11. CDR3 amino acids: CASSSNPGTAHEQYF. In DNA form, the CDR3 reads TGTGCCAGCAGCTCGAACCCCGGGACAGCCCACGAGCAGTACTTC.

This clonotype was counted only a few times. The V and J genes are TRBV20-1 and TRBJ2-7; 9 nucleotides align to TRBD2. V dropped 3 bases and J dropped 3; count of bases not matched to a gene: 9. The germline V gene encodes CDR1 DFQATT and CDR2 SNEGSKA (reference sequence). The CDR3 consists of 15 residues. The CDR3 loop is CSASSGGLADYEQYF. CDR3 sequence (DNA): TGCAGTGCTAGCTCGGGGGGACTAGCAGACTACGAGCAGTACTTC.

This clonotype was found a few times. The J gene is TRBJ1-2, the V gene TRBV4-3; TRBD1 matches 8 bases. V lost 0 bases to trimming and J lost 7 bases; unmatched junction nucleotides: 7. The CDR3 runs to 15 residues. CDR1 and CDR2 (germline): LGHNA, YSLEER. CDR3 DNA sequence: TGCGCCAGCAGCCAAGAGAGTCAGGGGGCTTCTGGCTACACCTTC. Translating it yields CASSQESQGASGYTF.

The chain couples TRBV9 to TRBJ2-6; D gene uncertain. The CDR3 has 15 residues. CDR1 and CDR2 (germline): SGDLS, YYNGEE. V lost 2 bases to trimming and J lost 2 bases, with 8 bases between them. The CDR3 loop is CASSVRSPGANVLTF. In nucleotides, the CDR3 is TGTGCCAGCAGCGTCCGGAGCCCTGGGGCCAACGTCCTGACTTTC.

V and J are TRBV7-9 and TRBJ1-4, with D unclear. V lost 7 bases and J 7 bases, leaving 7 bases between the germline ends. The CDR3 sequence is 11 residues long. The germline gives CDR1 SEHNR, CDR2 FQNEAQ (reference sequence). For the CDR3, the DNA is TGTGCCAGCACTGCTAGTGAAAAACTGTTTTTT. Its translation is CASTASEKLFF.